The text below deals with one T cell receptor beta chain. Its antigen is as yet unknown. Germline and junction disagree at one end, which may indicate a read error. Sequencing used immunoSEQ multiplex PCR; TCRdb keeps in-frame clones, though not all of them. The sample yields about 78,000 clones, 80% to 90% seen once. This sample stems from a study of radiation and T cells in renal cell carcinoma. Findings of the study overall: Baseline intratumoral clonotype presence is unknown without pretreatment biopsies. Top tumor clonotypes rose in blood 2 weeks post-radiation, then contracted.

The time point denotes: blood 4 weeks post-SBRT, at nephrectomy. This sample's treatment: 15 Gy SBRT to primary tumor, nephrectomy 4 weeks later. Blood was sampled at baseline, 2 weeks and 4 weeks after SBRT. The CDR3 consists of 15 residues. CDR1 is SSHAT and CDR2 is FNYEAQ in the germline V gene (reference sequence). The receptor's source is a woman in her 70s with renal cell carcinoma. The chain carries TRBV7-7 and TRBJ2-3, with D perhaps TRBD2 (6 bases). The sequences come from blood, collected from a patient whose treatment included radiotherapy and nephrectomy. The CDR3 sequence is CASSWTAGTPDTQYF. The CDR3 region has the DNA TGTGCTAGCAGCTGGACCGCGGGGACCCCAGATACGCAGTATTTT.